A single sample is the source of the 14 T cell receptor beta chains below, sequenced in a study of blood T cell repertoires in COVID-19. TCRdb's copy holds only in-frame clones and misses some; the assay was immunoSEQ multiplex PCR. The data contain 70,000 to 95,000 clones, over 80% of them singletons. The sequencing sample was made of peripheral blood. The source of these receptors is a woman aged 55-69 years with active COVID-19.

This chain connects TRBV3-1 (or the pseudogene TRBV3-2) to TRBJ2-3; D remains unclear. The CDR3 contains 14 residues. With 0 bases removed from V and 4 bases from J, the gap between germline ends came to 8 bases. Germline CDR1 and CDR2: LGHDT and YNNKEL (reference sequence). The CDR3 region is CASSQEAEPDTQYF. CDR3 in DNA: TGTGCCAGCAGCCAAGAAGCTGAGCCAGATACGCAGTATTTT.

This chain joins TRBV5-6 and TRBJ2-3; 8 positions agree with TRBD1. The CDR3 spans 13 residues. V lost 1 base and J lost 6; bases outside the gene matches: 1. Germline V gene data show CDR1 as SGHDT and CDR2 as YYEEEE. CDR3 amino acids: CASSLNRGDTQYF. The CDR3 DNA reads as TGTGCCAGCAGCTTGAACAGGGGGGATACGCAGTATTTT.

The chain joins TRBV5-1 to TRBJ1-4; D remains unclear. Germline CDR1 SGHRS, CDR2 YFSETQ. The CDR3 is 16 amino acids. The germline V and J ends were trimmed by 1 base and 2 bases, with 12 bases remaining between them. The CDR3 sequence: CASSLQPAGTNEKLFF. The CDR3 nucleotides read TGCGCCAGCAGCTTGCAACCCGCGGGGACTAATGAAAAACTGTTTTTT.

The CDR3 DNA sequence: TGTGCCAGCAGCGCCGGGACTAGACTTAGATCGGATACGCAGTATTTT. It codes for CASSAGTRLRSDTQYF. The chain links TRBV5-6 to TRBJ2-3, with TRBD2 identical over 8 bases. From germline, CDR1 is SGHDT and CDR2 YYEEEE. Trimming removed 4 bases from V and 6 bases from J; junction bases left unmatched: 13. The length of the CDR3 is 16 residues.

The chain combines TRBV18 with TRBJ1-1; possible D gene TRBD1, 5 bases. This CDR3 is 14 amino acids long. Trimming left V 6 bases short and J 6 bases short, with 17 bases between. Germline CDR1 KGHSH, CDR2 LQKENI. The chain's CDR3 is CASSPGKGPSEAFF. CDR3 nucleotide sequence: TGTGCCAGCTCCCCAGGGAAGGGGCCCTCTGAAGCTTTCTTT.

The V and J genes are TRBV24-1 and TRBJ2-1, with TRBD2 matching over 14 bases. Germline V lookup: CDR1 KGHDR, CDR2 SFDVKD. The CDR3 spans 18 residues. V trimming: 4 bases; J trimming: 2 bases; junction bases outside the gene matches: 6. This CDR3 is CATSDPGTSGSPYNEQFF. Here the CDR3 DNA reads TGTGCCACCAGTGACCCCGGGACTAGCGGGAGCCCCTACAATGAGCAGTTCTTC.

The chain has TRBV3-1 (or the pseudogene TRBV3-2) and TRBJ1-2; D is uncertain. V lost 3 bases and J lost 2, with 13 bases in between. There are 15 residues in the CDR3. CDR1 LGHDT and CDR2 YNNKEL come from the germline V gene (reference sequence). CDR3 DNA sequence: TGTGCCAGCAGCCAGGAGGGATCCTTCAACTATGGCTACACCTTC. Its protein is CASSQEGSFNYGYTF.

The V gene is TRBV3-1 (or the pseudogene TRBV3-2), the J gene TRBJ1-1, with D perhaps matching TRBD1 (5 bases). Germline lookup yields CDR1 LGHDT and CDR2 YNNKEL (reference sequence). Trimming took 0 bases from V and 4 from J, leaving 12 bases between them. CDR3 length: 15 amino acids. The CDR3 nucleotides read TGTGCCAGCAGCCAAGATCGGCGACAGACCACTGAAGCTTTCTTT. It translates to CASSQDRRQTTEAFF.

The chain combines TRBV10-3 with TRBJ2-3; possible D gene TRBD2, 6 bases. CDR3 length: 17 residues. The germline V and J ends were trimmed by 0 bases and 6 bases, with 19 bases remaining between them. CDR1 and CDR2 (germline): ENHRY, SYGVKD. Here the CDR3 DNA reads TGTGCCATCAGTGAGTCAGGCGGCGGGGCCCTTGGGGATACGCAGTATTTT. Its translation is CAISESGGGALGDTQYF.

The rearrangement uses TRBV7-2 and TRBJ1-6; perhaps TRBD1 as D (5 bases). The germline gives CDR1 SGHTA, CDR2 FQGNSA. The CDR3 runs 14 residues. V was cut by 4 bases and J by 7 bases, with 11 bases left in between. The DNA of the CDR3 is TGTGCCAGCAGCTCCAGGGTTTCGAATTCACCCCTCCACTTT. It codes for CASSSRVSNSPLHF. The full variable domain, completed using reference TRBV7-2 and TRBJ1-6, is GAGVSQSPSNKVTEKGKDVELRCDPISGHTALYWYRQSLGQGLEFLIYFQGNSAPDKSGLPSDRFSAERTGGSVSTLTIQRTQQEDSAVYLCASSSRVSNSPLHFGNGTRLTVT.

This rearrangement joins TRBV7-9 to TRBJ1-4; 9 nucleotides line up with TRBD1. The germline gives CDR1 SEHNR, CDR2 FQNEAQ (reference sequence). CDR3 length: 18 residues. Trimming took 1 base from V and 5 from J; bases not matched to a gene: 11. The CDR3 spells CASSLGWDRDATNEKLFF. The CDR3 DNA reads as TGTGCCAGCAGCTTAGGATGGGACAGGGATGCCACAAATGAAAAACTGTTTTTT.

The chain links TRBV7-3 to TRBJ2-2; a possible D gene is TRBD1 (7 bases). This CDR3 region has 16 residues. The germline V gene encodes CDR1 SGHTA and CDR2 FQGTGA. Deletions cut 5 bases from V and 2 bases from J, with 15 bases between. CDR3 loop: CASSIGGGANTGELFF. The CDR3 DNA reads as TGTGCCAGCAGCATAGGGGGCGGGGCAAACACCGGGGAGCTGTTTTTT.

This clone was seen once. This rearrangement joins TRBV21-1 to TRBJ2-2; the DNA was not used to check the table's D call, TRBD2. TRBV21-1 is labeled a pseudogene. The CDR3 is made up of 16 amino acids. CDR3 region: CASSKGLAMNTGELFF. The CDR3 coding sequence is TGTGCCAGCAGCAAAGGACTAGCGATGAACACCGGGGAGCTGTTTTTT.

The chain employs TRBV7-2 and TRBJ2-3, with D tentatively TRBD1 (5 bases). Trimming shortened V by 1 base and J by 4 bases, and 15 bases separated the two germline ends. CDR1 and CDR2 from the germline V gene are SGHTA and FQGNSA. The CDR3 contains 16 residues. The CDR3 reads CASSLVSGNGADTQYF. CDR3 nucleotide sequence: TGTGCCAGCAGCTTAGTATCAGGGAACGGAGCAGATACGCAGTATTTT.